This entry features one T cell receptor (beta chain) sequence. What it binds is not known. This sample was included in a study of T cell responses to AZD1222 COVID-19 vaccine. V was clipped by 4 bases and J by 4 bases, with 13 bases between them. CDR1 LGHDT and CDR2 YNNKEL come from the germline V gene (reference sequence). The CDR3 is 14 amino acids. Overall study results and limits: Among the donors, most were white British and more were female, and clonal diversity was possibly underestimated.

Repertoires were generated with immunoSEQ multiplex PCR, while TCRdb's copy carries only in-frame clones and drops some. The table shows 55,000 to 65,000 clones, with approximately 80% occurring only once. The chain carries TRBV3-1 (or the pseudogene TRBV3-2) and TRBJ1-1; D remains ambiguous. The origin of this receptor is an adult who received the AZD1222 COVID-19 vaccine. Sequences were derived from peripheral blood, sampled 28 days after the second AZD1222 dose. The CDR3 loop is CASSPSGVSTEAFF. The CDR3 DNA sequence: TGTGCCAGCAGCCCAAGCGGGGTTAGCACTGAAGCTTTCTTT.